Sequencing of this T cell receptor beta chain was carried out in a study of regulatory T cells in long-lasting Graves disease. Overall study context: Persistence in Graves' disease denoted antithyroid drug use beyond 5 years alongside positive TSH receptor antibodies.

Stated time point: persistent/refractory GD, antithyroid drugs over 5 years with positive TRAb. Researchers made the TCR library from RNA that was extracted from PBMCs. Arm-PCR of CDR3 regions and iRepertoire HTBI primers were used to build TCR beta libraries. TCRdb reprocessed the multiplex PCR reads with MiXCR, giving one entry per CDR3 protein. The data show around 460,000 distinct CDR3 sequences, with 20% to 25% seen just once and around 7% held by the top ten. The CDR3 loop spans 14 amino acids. Germline V gene lookup returns CDR1 LNHDA and CDR2 SQIVND (reference sequence). Trimming took 3 bases from V and 4 from J, leaving 12 bases between them.

This chain connects TRBV19 to TRBJ2-5; no firm D call. The origin of this receptor is a female donor with Graves disease. Sequenced material: peripheral blood mononuclear cells (PBMCs), taken when the disease was refractory, from a patient treated with antithyroid drugs. This CDR3 is CASSIVSDGETQYF. As DNA, the CDR3 is TGTGCCAGTAGTATTGTAAGCGATGGAGAGACCCAGTACTTC.